This T cell receptor beta chain was recorded in a study of blood T cell repertoires in COVID-19. Study at large: Acute and convalescent COVID-19 specimens originated in the United States, Italy and Spain.

Germline V gives CDR1 LGHDT, CDR2 YNNKEL (reference sequence). J was trimmed by 4 bases and V by 4 bases; bases with no gene match: 6. This CDR3 region has 15 residues. Profiling relied on immunoSEQ multiplex PCR, and the TCRdb table lists in-frame clones only, not all of them. The sample yields roughly 23,000 clones, around nine tenths seen once. This clone was recorded only once. This clonotype originated in a woman older than 75 with active COVID-19. The chain carries TRBV3-1 (or the pseudogene TRBV3-2) and TRBJ2-2, with TRBD1 matching 7 bases. Sequencing used peripheral blood. CDR3 coding DNA: TGTGCCAGCAGCCCGAGGGGACAGACCACCGGGGAGCTGTTTTTT. Protein sequence: CASSPRGQTTGELFF.